This T cell receptor beta chain was sequenced in a study of blood T cell repertoires in COVID-19. Study in general: COVID-19 samples from acute and convalescent phases originated in the United States, Italy and Spain. Sample material is recorded as cDNA or gDNA derived from T cells, B-cell-depleted T cells, or PBMCs.

In the study's own analysis: Reference gene primer amplification gave nucleated cell count estimates. Sequenced by immunoSEQ multiplex PCR; TCRdb stores in-frame clones only, minus some. V and J calls and clone size follow that table, whereas D and trimming were derived from the DNA. The sample has about 140,000 clones; more than 70% are singletons. This CDR3 is built from 14 residues. Germline assignment: CDR1 SNHLY and CDR2 FYNNEI. Trimming took 6 bases from V and 1 from J, leaving 12 bases between them. J is TRBJ1-1 and V is TRBV2; D uncertain. Material for sequencing was peripheral blood. The receptor was isolated from a human donor in a cohort sampled during active COVID-19. The CDR3 sequence: CASSVHESNTEAFF. The CDR3 coding sequence is TGTGCCAGCAGCGTACACGAATCGAACACTGAAGCTTTCTTT.